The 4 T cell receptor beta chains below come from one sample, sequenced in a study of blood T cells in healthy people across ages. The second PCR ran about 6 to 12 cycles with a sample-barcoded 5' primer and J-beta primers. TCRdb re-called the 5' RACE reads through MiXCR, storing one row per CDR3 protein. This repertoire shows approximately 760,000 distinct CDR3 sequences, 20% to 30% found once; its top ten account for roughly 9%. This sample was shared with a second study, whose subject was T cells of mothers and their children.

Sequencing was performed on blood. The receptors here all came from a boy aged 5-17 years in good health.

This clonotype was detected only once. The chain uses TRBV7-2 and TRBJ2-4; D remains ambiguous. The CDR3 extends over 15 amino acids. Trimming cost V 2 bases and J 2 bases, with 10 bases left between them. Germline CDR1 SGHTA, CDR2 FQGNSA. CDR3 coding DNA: TGTGCCAGCAGCTTAAGGGTGGGGACCAAAAACATTCAGTACTTC. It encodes CASSLRVGTKNIQYF. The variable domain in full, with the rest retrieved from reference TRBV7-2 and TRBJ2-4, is GAGVSQSPSNKVTEKGKDVELRCDPISGHTALYWYRQSLGQGLEFLIYFQGNSAPDKSGLPSDRFSAERTGGSVSTLTIQRTQQEDSAVYLCASSLRVGTKNIQYFGAGTRLSVL.

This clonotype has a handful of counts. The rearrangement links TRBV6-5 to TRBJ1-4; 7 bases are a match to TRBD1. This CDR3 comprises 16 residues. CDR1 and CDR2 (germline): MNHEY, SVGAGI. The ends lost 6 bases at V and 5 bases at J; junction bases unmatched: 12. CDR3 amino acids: CASRYRVAGGNEKLFF. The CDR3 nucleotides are TGTGCCAGCAGGTACCGCGTGGCAGGGGGGAATGAAAAACTGTTTTTT.

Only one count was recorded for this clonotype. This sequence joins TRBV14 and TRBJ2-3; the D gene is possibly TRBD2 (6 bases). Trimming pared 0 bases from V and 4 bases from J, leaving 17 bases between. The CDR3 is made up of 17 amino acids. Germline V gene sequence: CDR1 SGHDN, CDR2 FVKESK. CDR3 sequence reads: CASSQDLWGTGADTQYF. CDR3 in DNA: TGTGCCAGCAGCCAAGACCTCTGGGGGACGGGGGCAGATACGCAGTATTTT.

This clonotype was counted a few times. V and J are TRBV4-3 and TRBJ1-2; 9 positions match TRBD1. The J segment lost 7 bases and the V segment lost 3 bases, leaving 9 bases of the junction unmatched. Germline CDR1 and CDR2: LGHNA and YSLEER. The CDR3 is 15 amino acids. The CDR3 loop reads CASSQAQGAFSGYTF. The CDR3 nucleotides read TGCGCCAGCAGCCAGGCACAGGGGGCGTTTAGTGGCTACACCTTC.